These 29 T cell receptor beta chains originate from one sample sequenced in a study of regulatory T cells in long-lasting Graves disease. Relying on iRepertoire HTBI primers and Arm-PCR of CDR3 regions, the team built TCR beta libraries. TCRdb processed the multiplex PCR reads anew with MiXCR; each CDR3 protein has one entry. The sample includes some 370,000 distinct CDR3 sequences, less than 25% seen only once; the top ten take less than 25%. The time point is: persistent/refractory GD, antithyroid drugs over 5 years with positive TRAb. PBMCs provided the RNA from which the TCR library was made. The sample was peripheral blood mononuclear cells (PBMCs), taken when the disease was refractory, from a patient treated with antithyroid drugs. These receptors all come from a female donor with Graves disease.

This clonotype was seen ten or more times. This chain uses TRBV28 with TRBJ1-2; 7 nucleotides agree with TRBD1. V dropped 3 bases and J dropped 5; count of bases not matched to a gene: 9. Germline CDR1 reads MDHEN; CDR2 reads SYDVKM. The CDR3 extends over 15 amino acids. CDR3 in amino acids: CASSFYWDSRYGYTF. CDR3 bases: TGTGCCAGCAGTTTTTATTGGGACAGCCGTTATGGCTACACCTTC.

The chain uses TRBV9 and TRBJ2-2; 11 nucleotides match TRBD2. J was trimmed by 2 bases and V by 3 bases; bases with no gene match: 3. Germline lookup yields CDR1 SGDLS and CDR2 YYNGEE. The CDR3 totals 16 residues. CDR3 sequence reads: CASSEGTSGNTGELFF. The CDR3 nucleotides are TGTGCCAGCAGCGAAGGGACTAGCGGTAACACCGGGGAGCTGTTTTTT.

This clonotype has just a few counts. The chain joins TRBV4-3 to TRBJ1-2; 7 bases line up with TRBD1. Germline loops: CDR1 LGHNA, CDR2 YSLEER. The V gene end was trimmed by 1 base and the J gene end by 6 bases; junction bases not matched to a gene: 5. CDR3 length equals 14 residues. The CDR3 loop is CASSQARGLDGYTF. For the CDR3, the DNA is TGCGCCAGCAGCCAAGCAAGGGGGCTGGATGGCTACACCTTC.

This clonotype appeared many times. The chain links TRBV6-2 or TRBV6-3 to TRBJ1-1; no reliable D call. V was cut by 0 bases and J by 5 bases, with 7 bases left in between. The CDR3 totals 13 residues. Per germline, CDR1 MNHEY and CDR2 SVGEGT. The CDR3 DNA is TGTGCCAGCAGTTACTCACGGAGGACTGAAGCTTTCTTT. It yields the protein CASSYSRRTEAFF.

The V and J genes are TRBV15 and TRBJ2-2; perhaps TRBD2 as D (6 bases). Per the germline V gene, CDR1 is LNHNV and CDR2 is YYDKDF (reference sequence). The CDR3 extends over 14 amino acids. Trimming pared 5 bases from V and 3 bases from J, leaving 10 bases between. CDR3 residues: CATSSGVYTGELFF. DNA for the CDR3: TGTGCCACCAGCTCGGGAGTATACACCGGGGAGCTGTTTTTT.

In this sample, this clonotype turned up many times. The V and J genes are TRBV7-8 and TRBJ2-7; no clear D. Germline CDR1 and CDR2: SGHVS and FQNEAQ. Between the trimmed V and J ends, which lost 2 bases and 3 bases, there was a span of 11 bases. CDR3 length: 14 residues. CDR3 nucleotides: TGTGCCAGCAGCTTAACAGTATCTGACTACGAGCAGTACTTC. Translated, it gives CASSLTVSDYEQYF. The full variable domain, its missing parts supplied by reference TRBV7-8 and TRBJ2-7, is GAGVSQSPRYKVAKRGQDVALRCDPISGHVSLFWYQQALGQGPEFLTYFQNEAQLDKSGLPSDRFFAERPEGSVSTLKIQRTQQEDSAVYLCASSLTVSDYEQYFGPGTRLTVT.

J is TRBJ2-2 and V is TRBV27; D unclear. The CDR3 runs to 13 residues. Germline lookup yields CDR1 MNHEY and CDR2 SMNVEV (reference sequence). Trimming pared 6 bases from V and 6 bases from J, leaving 11 bases between. DNA for the CDR3: TGTGCCAGCAGCAGCAGGAGCGCCGGGGAGCTGTTTTTT. Amino acid sequence: CASSSRSAGELFF.

This clonotype was observed a few times. This chain uses TRBV6-5 with TRBJ2-1, with D perhaps TRBD1 (6 bases). The CDR3 length is 15 residues. Trimming left V 0 bases short and J 6 bases short, with 12 bases between. CDR1 MNHEY and CDR2 SVGAGI come from the germline V gene. CDR3 nucleotide sequence: TGTGCCAGCAGTTACTCGGGACAAACAGCCAATGAGCAGTTCTTC. It yields the protein CASSYSGQTANEQFF.

This rearrangement joins TRBV5-6 to TRBJ2-7; possibly TRBD1 or TRBD2 for D (5 bases each). The CDR3 is made up of 14 amino acids. From germline, CDR1 is SGHDT and CDR2 YYEEEE. The ends were cut back, 1 base at V and 3 bases at J, with 11 bases in the middle. The CDR3 DNA sequence: TGTGCCAGCAGCTTGACGGGGCCCCTCTACGAGCAGTACTTC. This encodes CASSLTGPLYEQYF. Supplemented by reference TRBV5-6 and TRBJ2-7, the full variable domain reads DAGVTQSPTHLIKTRGQQVTLRCSPKSGHDTVSWYQQALGQGPQFIFQYYEEEERQRGNFPDRFSGHQFPNYSSELNVNALLLGDSALYLCASSLTGPLYEQYFGPGTRLTVT.

This clonotype appeared a few times. The V and J genes are TRBV9 and TRBJ1-1; D remains unclear. Trimming took 2 bases from V and 7 from J, leaving 12 bases between them. CDR1 and CDR2 (germline): SGDLS, YYNGEE. The CDR3 runs to 13 residues. CDR3 DNA: TGTGCCAGCAGCGTCGTGCCGACGAGTGAAGCTTTCTTT. This gives the protein CASSVVPTSEAFF. The full variable domain, rest sourced from reference TRBV9 and TRBJ1-1, is DSGVTQTPKHLITATGQRVTLRCSPRSGDLSVYWYQQSLDQGLQFLIQYYNGEERAKGNILERFSAQQFPDLHSELNLSSLELGDSALYFCASSVVPTSEAFFGQGTRLTVV.

J is TRBJ2-2 and V is TRBV11-1; D is ambiguous. The CDR3 is 12 residues long. The ends were cut back, 2 bases at V and 7 bases at J, with 5 bases in the middle. CDR1 is SGHAT and CDR2 is FQDESV in the germline V gene (reference sequence). The CDR3 coding sequence is TGTGCCAGCAGCTTATATGGCGGGGAGCTGTTTTTT. This codes for CASSLYGGELFF.

This clonotype was picked up many times. The chain employs TRBV18 and TRBJ1-6; D gene uncertain. CDR1 is KGHSH and CDR2 is LQKENI in the germline V gene. V shed 1 base and J shed 10 bases, with 11 bases lying between them. The CDR3 is 14 amino acids. CDR3 nucleotide sequence: TGTGCCAGCTCACCACAGGCAGGCCCATCACCCCTCCACTTT. Its protein product is CASSPQAGPSPLHF. The whole variable domain, remainder taken from reference TRBV18 and TRBJ1-6, is NAGVMQNPRHLVRRRGQEARLRCSPMKGHSHVYWYRQLPEEGLKFMVYLQKENIIDESGMPKERFSAEFPKEGPSILRIQQVVRGDSAAYFCASSPQAGPSPLHFGNGTRLTVT.

This clonotype was counted only a few times. This sequence joins TRBV6-5 and TRBJ2-7, with TRBD2 identical over 12 bases. Germline V lookup: CDR1 MNHEY, CDR2 SVGAGI. This CDR3 comprises 16 residues. V was pared by 2 bases and J by 4 bases, with 6 bases of the junction left unmatched. CDR3 nucleotide sequence: TGTGCCAGCAGTTACACGGGGCTAGCGGGAGGGTACGAGCAGTACTTC. Translated: CASSYTGLAGGYEQYF.

As regards this clonotype: One base away lies a much larger clone, so this may be a sequencing read error. The genes are TRBV7-8 and TRBJ1-2; maybe TRBD1 (5 bases). The CDR3 is 16 amino acids. Germline V gene sequence: CDR1 SGHVS, CDR2 FQNEAQ. CDR3 loop: CASSPSEGQSPYGCTF. CDR3 coding DNA: TGTGCCAGCAGCCCCTCAGAGGGGCAGTCACCTTATGGCTGCACCTTC.

In regard to this clonotype: A much larger clone sits a single nucleotide away, making a read error possible. No DNA is shown, since the ends of the CDR3 on it are uncertain; the CDR3 is the one TCRdb lists. The J gene is TRBJ2-2, the V gene TRBV3-1. Germline loops: CDR1 LGHDT, CDR2 YNNKEL (reference sequence). The CDR3 is 13 amino acids in total, end residues counted. The CDR3 protein is CVSSQFGNGELFF.

This clonotype has just a few counts. The chain is built from TRBV19 and TRBJ1-1; weak D call: TRBD1 (6 bases). The germline V and J ends were trimmed by 5 bases and 0 bases, with 13 bases remaining between them. The CDR3 covers 15 residues. CDR1 and CDR2 from the germline V gene are LNHDA and SQIVND (reference sequence). The CDR3 coding sequence is TGTGCCAGTAGTCCCTCCCCAGGGGTGAACACTGAAGCTTTCTTT. It codes for CASSPSPGVNTEAFF.

This clonotype was picked up many times. The V gene is TRBV7-2, the J gene TRBJ2-7; maybe TRBD1 (6 bases). V shed 8 bases and J shed 6 bases, with 26 bases lying between them. CDR1 and CDR2 from the germline V gene are SGHTA and FQGNSA. The CDR3 spans 16 residues. DNA for the CDR3: TGTGCCAGCCCAAAAGACGGCCAGGGGAAGTCGGGCGAGCAGTACTTC. Its translation: CASPKDGQGKSGEQYF.

This chain links TRBV7-8 with TRBJ1-5, with D possibly being TRBD1 (5 bases). In germline, CDR1 is SGHVS, CDR2 FQNEAQ. CDR3 length: 16 residues. The V and J ends lost 2 bases and 2 bases respectively, with 13 bases between them. CDR3 loop: CASSLLEGYGNQPQHF. In nucleotides, the CDR3 is TGTGCCAGCAGCTTATTAGAGGGGTATGGCAATCAGCCCCAGCATTTT.

This clonotype has at least ten counts. V usage is TRBV20-1 and J usage is TRBJ1-1; D ambiguous. The CDR3 runs 13 residues. In germline, CDR1 is DFQATT, CDR2 SNEGSKA (reference sequence). The V end was cut by 5 bases, the J end by 1 base, with 11 bases between. CDR3 DNA: TGCAGTGCTCTCCCGGCCCCGAACACTGAAGCTTTCTTT. Its translation: CSALPAPNTEAFF.

This clonotype was observed a handful of times. The chain has TRBV12-3 or TRBV12-4 and TRBJ1-5; D gene unclear. V lost 4 bases and J 3 bases, leaving 16 bases between the germline ends. There are 16 residues in the CDR3. Here the CDR3 reads CASSSHGSAANQPQHF. Here the CDR3 DNA reads TGTGCCAGCAGTTCCCATGGCTCGGCGGCCAATCAGCCCCAGCATTTT.

The gene calls are TRBV18 and TRBJ2-2, with D unclear. Per germline, CDR1 KGHSH and CDR2 LQKENI. Trimming stripped 3 bases from V and 14 bases from J, with 16 bases between. This CDR3 comprises 13 residues. CDR3 sequence: CASSPSVSEVLFF. DNA of the CDR3: TGTGCCAGCTCACCTTCCGTCTCCGAAGTTCTGTTTTTT.

This clonotype was detected many times. The genes are TRBV11-2 and TRBJ2-2; D is possibly TRBD1 (6 bases). V dropped 4 bases and J dropped 4 bases, with 16 bases sitting between them. The length of the CDR3 is 16 residues. In germline, CDR1 is SGHAT, CDR2 FQNNGV. The CDR3 region is CASSWTDQGITGELFF. The CDR3 nucleotides read TGTGCCAGCAGCTGGACAGACCAGGGCATCACCGGGGAGCTGTTTTTT.

On this clonotype: Possible read error: a much larger clone is one base away. This chain joins TRBV10-3 and TRBJ1-4; D unclear. Germline loops: CDR1 ENHRY, CDR2 SYGVKD. The CDR3 loop spans 13 amino acids. The DNA of the CDR3 is TGTACCATCAGTGGCGGTTTTTCTGAAAAACTGTTTTTT. It translates to CTISGGFSEKLFF.

This clonotype was picked up many times. This CDR3 reads CSARDQRDPKETQYF. CDR3 DNA: TGCAGTGCTAGAGATCAGCGGGACCCAAAGGAGACCCAGTACTTC. The chain uses TRBV20-1 and TRBJ2-5; 7 bases map to TRBD2. The CDR3 has 15 residues. Germline CDR1 DFQATT, CDR2 SNEGSKA (reference sequence). V shed 0 bases and J 5 bases; nucleotides not matched to a gene: 9.

V and J are TRBV7-8 and TRBJ2-7; 7 bases match TRBD1. V shed 4 bases and J 5 bases; nucleotides not matched to a gene: 11. The length of the CDR3 is 15 residues. CDR1 is SGHVS, CDR2 FQNEAQ, per germline. CDR3 residues: CASSYPQTGTHEQYF. In DNA form, the CDR3 reads TGTGCCAGCAGCTATCCTCAGACAGGGACCCACGAGCAGTACTTC.

The table lists this clonotype with many counts. This rearrangement joins TRBV20-1 to TRBJ1-1; the D gene is possibly TRBD1 (5 bases). The CDR3 totals 15 residues. V was cut by 1 base and J by 0 bases, with 12 bases left in between. Germline-derived CDR1 and CDR2 are DFQATT and SNEGSKA (reference sequence). This CDR3 reads CSARGGWGVNTEAFF. The CDR3 region has the DNA TGCAGTGCTAGAGGAGGGTGGGGGGTGAACACTGAAGCTTTCTTT.

This clonotype was seen a few times. The CDR3 region is CASRMAGNQPQHF. The CDR3 coding sequence is TGTGCCAGCAGGATGGCAGGGAATCAGCCCCAGCATTTT. The V gene is TRBV6-1, the J gene TRBJ1-5, with D perhaps matching TRBD1 (5 bases). This CDR3 is built from 13 residues. CDR1 and CDR2 (germline): MNHNS, SASEGT. Between the trimmed V and J ends, which lost 6 bases and 4 bases, there was a span of 10 bases.

The chain links TRBV15 to TRBJ2-7; perhaps D is TRBD1 or TRBD2 (5 bases each). This CDR3 region has 14 residues. The V gene lost 3 bases and the J gene lost 3 bases, with 12 bases spanning the gap. CDR1 and CDR2 (germline): LNHNV, YYDKDF (reference sequence). CDR3 bases: TGTGCCACCAGCAGTGCACTAGGGGACTACGAGCAGTACTTC. Translating it yields CATSSALGDYEQYF.

This clonotype was counted between two and nine times. The CDR3 loop is CASSVVPNYGYTF. The CDR3 region has the DNA TGTGCCAGCAGCGTGGTGCCTAACTATGGCTACACCTTC. V and J are TRBV9 and TRBJ1-2; no definite D call. CDR1 is SGDLS, CDR2 YYNGEE, per germline. This CDR3 is built from 13 residues. V was shortened by 2 bases and J by 0 bases, with 5 bases between the two germline ends. Combining the CDR3 with reference TRBV9 and TRBJ1-2 gives the whole variable domain DSGVTQTPKHLITATGQRVTLRCSPRSGDLSVYWYQQSLDQGLQFLIQYYNGEERAKGNILERFSAQQFPDLHSELNLSSLELGDSALYFCASSVVPNYGYTFGSGTRLTVV.